This is a list of T cell receptor beta chains from one sample in a study of cytomegalovirus exposure and HLA in healthy donors. Sequencing used immunoSEQ multiplex PCR; TCRdb keeps in-frame clones, though not all of them. Of 150,000 or so clones listed, nearly 90% were seen once; the top ten hold 0.95% to 1.5%. Material: PBMCs. All receptors come from a woman between 18 and 29 years old in good health and CMV-seronegative. Each CDR3 is given with its conserved first and last residue. D genes are given only for firm matches. Size values are once, few and many counts, or a class for expanded clones, and some rows have none.

CDR3aa: CASSPARIDRAEAFF
CDR3nt: TGTGCCAGCTCACCGGCGAGGATTGACAGGGCTGAAGCTTTCTTT
j_gene: TRBJ1-1
d_gene: TRBD1
abundance: NA
v_gene: TRBV18

CDR3aa: CATRGGAPNYGYTF
CDR3nt: TGTGCCACCAGGGGGGGGGCGCCTAACTATGGCTACACCTTC
j_gene: TRBJ1-2
d_gene: TRBD1
abundance: NA
v_gene: TRBV7-6

CDR3aa: CASSLVRQGGEKLFF
CDR3nt: TGTGCCAGCAGTTTAGTTAGGCAGGGCGGAGAAAAACTGTTTTTT
j_gene: TRBJ1-4
d_gene: NA
abundance: once
v_gene: TRBV28

CDR3aa: CASSHTVTYEQYF
CDR3nt: TGTGCCAGCAGTCACACAGTTACCTACGAGCAGTACTTC
j_gene: TRBJ2-7
d_gene: NA
abundance: NA
v_gene: TRBV27

CDR3aa: CASSQDDGSSGGYTF
CDR3nt: TGTGCCAGCAGCCAAGATGACGGCAGCTCGGGTGGCTACACCTTC
j_gene: TRBJ1-2
d_gene: NA
abundance: NA
v_gene: TRBV4-2

CDR3aa: CASSYSYRGQPQHF
CDR3nt: TGTGCCAGCAGTTACTCGTACAGGGGTCAGCCCCAGCATTTT
j_gene: TRBJ1-5
d_gene: TRBD1
abundance: NA
v_gene: TRBV6-5

CDR3aa: CASSLSGAGEQYF
CDR3nt: TGTGCCAGCAGCTTGAGCGGTGCTGGCGAGCAGTACTTC
j_gene: TRBJ2-7
d_gene: NA
abundance: NA
v_gene: TRBV5-6

CDR3aa: CASSPGDYTGELFF
CDR3nt: TGTGCCAGCAGCCCAGGGGATTACACCGGGGAGCTGTTTTTT
j_gene: TRBJ2-2
d_gene: NA
abundance: NA
v_gene: TRBV11-3

CDR3aa: CASWDRGEGTRQPQHF
CDR3nt: TGTGCCAGCTGGGACAGGGGTGAGGGGACTCGTCAGCCCCAGCATTTT
j_gene: TRBJ1-5
d_gene: TRBD1
abundance: NA
v_gene: TRBV27

CDR3aa: CASSVEYNQPQHF
CDR3nt: TGTGCCAGCAGTGTTGAGTACAATCAGCCCCAGCATTTT
j_gene: TRBJ1-5
d_gene: NA
abundance: few
v_gene: TRBV6-4

CDR3aa: CASSYTGQGLTGELFF
CDR3nt: TGTGCCAGCAGCTATACGGGACAGGGACTAACCGGGGAGCTGTTTTTT
j_gene: TRBJ2-2
d_gene: TRBD1
abundance: NA
v_gene: TRBV7-9

CDR3aa: CSVGRGRVAEAFF
CDR3nt: TGCAGCGTTGGCAGGGGACGGGTCGCTGAAGCTTTCTTT
j_gene: TRBJ1-1
d_gene: NA
abundance: NA
v_gene: TRBV29-1

CDR3aa: CASSEDRVDADTQYF
CDR3nt: TGTGCCAGCAGTGAGGACAGGGTAGACGCAGATACGCAGTATTTT
j_gene: TRBJ2-3
d_gene: TRBD1
abundance: NA
v_gene: TRBV27

CDR3aa: CASSYSTGTENGYTF
CDR3nt: TGTGCCAGCAGTTACTCGACCGGGACAGAAAATGGCTACACCTTC
j_gene: TRBJ1-2
d_gene: TRBD1
abundance: NA
v_gene: TRBV6-5

CDR3aa: CASSSIPNTGELFF
CDR3nt: TGTGCCAGCAGTTCTATCCCGAACACCGGGGAGCTGTTTTTT
j_gene: TRBJ2-2
d_gene: NA
abundance: NA
v_gene: TRBV27

CDR3aa: CASASLRRDTGELFF
CDR3nt: TGCGCCAGCGCCAGCCTAAGGAGAGACACCGGGGAGCTGTTTTTT
j_gene: TRBJ2-2
d_gene: NA
abundance: NA
v_gene: TRBV5-1

CDR3aa: CASSLVWDRGPNEKLFF
CDR3nt: TGTGCCAGCAGCTTAGTCTGGGACAGGGGCCCGAATGAAAAACTGTTTTTT
j_gene: TRBJ1-4
d_gene: TRBD1
abundance: once
v_gene: TRBV7-2

CDR3aa: CASSSTGTGNTIYF
CDR3nt: TGTGCCAGCTCTTCCACAGGTACCGGAAACACCATATATTTT
j_gene: TRBJ1-3
d_gene: NA
abundance: NA
v_gene: TRBV28

CDR3aa: CASSEAGGTDTQYF
CDR3nt: TGTGCCAGCAGTGAAGCCGGGGGCACAGATACGCAGTATTTT
j_gene: TRBJ2-3
d_gene: NA
abundance: NA
v_gene: TRBV2

CDR3aa: CASSPPRGTIYF
CDR3nt: TGTGCCAGCAGCCCCCCCCGCGGCACCATATATTTT
j_gene: TRBJ1-3
d_gene: NA
abundance: NA
v_gene: TRBV9

CDR3aa: CASRATGFSNQPQHF
CDR3nt: TGTGCCAGTAGAGCAACAGGGTTTAGCAATCAGCCCCAGCATTTT
j_gene: TRBJ1-5
d_gene: NA
abundance: NA
v_gene: TRBV19

CDR3aa: CASSTSPGQAFADTQYF
CDR3nt: TGTGCCAGTAGTACGAGTCCGGGACAGGCGTTCGCAGATACGCAGTATTTT
j_gene: TRBJ2-3
d_gene: TRBD1
abundance: NA
v_gene: TRBV19

CDR3aa: CASSLVQGFRETQYF
CDR3nt: TGTGCCAGCAGCTTAGTCCAGGGGTTCCGGGAGACCCAGTACTTC
j_gene: TRBJ2-5
d_gene: NA
abundance: NA
v_gene: TRBV7-6

CDR3aa: CASRLTGTVNNSPLHF
CDR3nt: TGTGCCAGCAGACTGACCGGGACAGTTAATAATTCACCCCTCCACTTT
j_gene: TRBJ1-6
d_gene: TRBD1
abundance: NA
v_gene: TRBV6-6

CDR3aa: CASSPYTATNEKLFF
CDR3nt: TGCGCCAGCAGCCCATACACCGCAACTAATGAAAAACTGTTTTTT
j_gene: TRBJ1-4
d_gene: NA
abundance: NA
v_gene: TRBV5-1

CDR3aa: CASSLGFGLGDSYEQYF
CDR3nt: TGTGCCAGCAGCTTAGGGTTTGGCCTAGGGGACTCCTACGAGCAGTACTTC
j_gene: TRBJ2-7
d_gene: NA
abundance: NA
v_gene: TRBV7-6

CDR3aa: CASSLAGRSTGELFF
CDR3nt: TGCGCCAGCAGCTTGGCCGGAAGGAGCACCGGGGAGCTGTTTTTT
j_gene: TRBJ2-2
d_gene: NA
abundance: NA
v_gene: TRBV5-1

CDR3aa: CASSYGNTIYF
CDR3nt: TGTGCCAGTTCCTACGGAAACACCATATATTTT
j_gene: TRBJ1-3
d_gene: NA
abundance: NA
v_gene: TRBV19

CDR3aa: CAIRGSDGELYEQYF
CDR3nt: TGTGCCATCAGGGGATCGGACGGGGAACTCTACGAGCAGTACTTC
j_gene: TRBJ2-7
d_gene: NA
abundance: NA
v_gene: TRBV10-3

CDR3aa: CASNGGWAGNNEQFF
CDR3nt: TGTGCCAGTAACGGGGGTTGGGCAGGGAACAATGAGCAGTTCTTC
j_gene: TRBJ2-1
d_gene: NA
abundance: NA
v_gene: TRBV19

CDR3aa: CASSLHLNYEQYF
CDR3nt: TGTGCCAGCAGTTTGCACCTAAACTACGAGCAGTACTTC
j_gene: TRBJ2-7
d_gene: NA
abundance: NA
v_gene: TRBV27

CDR3aa: CASREGGAWTEAFF
CDR3nt: TGTGCCAGCAGAGAAGGGGGCGCATGGACTGAAGCTTTCTTT
j_gene: TRBJ1-1
d_gene: TRBD1
abundance: once
v_gene: TRBV6-5

CDR3aa: CASSPAKFEQYF
CDR3nt: TGTGCCAGCAGCCCCGCGAAGTTCGAGCAGTACTTC
j_gene: TRBJ2-7
d_gene: NA
abundance: NA
v_gene: TRBV7-6

CDR3aa: CASSNQGPPPQHF
CDR3nt: TGTGCCAGTAGTAATCAGGGTCCGCCGCCCCAGCATTTT
j_gene: TRBJ1-5
d_gene: NA
abundance: NA
v_gene: TRBV19

CDR3aa: CASSSHRGNEQYF
CDR3nt: TGTGCTAGCAGCTCCCACAGGGGAAACGAGCAGTACTTC
j_gene: TRBJ2-7
d_gene: TRBD1
abundance: NA
v_gene: TRBV7-7

CDR3aa: CAISVGGSGNTIYF
CDR3nt: TGTGCCATCAGTGTAGGCGGGTCCGGAAACACCATATATTTT
j_gene: TRBJ1-3
d_gene: NA
abundance: NA
v_gene: TRBV10-3

CDR3aa: CASSIRRRETQYF
CDR3nt: TGTGCCAGTAGTATTAGAAGGAGGGAGACCCAGTACTTC
j_gene: TRBJ2-5
d_gene: NA
abundance: NA
v_gene: TRBV19

CDR3aa: CSARKSSGNTIYF
CDR3nt: TGCAGCGCTAGAAAGTCCTCTGGAAACACCATATATTTT
j_gene: TRBJ1-3
d_gene: NA
abundance: NA
v_gene: TRBV29-1

CDR3aa: CASSSDYQDRHEQYF
CDR3nt: TGTGCCAGCAGTTCAGACTACCAGGATAGGCACGAGCAGTACTTC
j_gene: TRBJ2-7
d_gene: NA
abundance: NA
v_gene: TRBV6-6

CDR3aa: CASSRDFYSNQPQHF
CDR3nt: TGTGCCAGCTCAAGGGACTTCTATAGCAATCAGCCCCAGCATTTT
j_gene: TRBJ1-5
d_gene: NA
abundance: NA
v_gene: TRBV18

CDR3aa: CASSGGDTGELFF
CDR3nt: TGTGCCAGCTCTGGGGGGGACACCGGGGAGCTGTTTTTT
j_gene: TRBJ2-2
d_gene: TRBD2
abundance: NA
v_gene: TRBV6-5

CDR3aa: CASSLRWSSSNQPQHF
CDR3nt: TGTGCCAGCAGTCTCCGATGGAGCAGTAGCAATCAGCCCCAGCATTTT
j_gene: TRBJ1-5
d_gene: NA
abundance: NA
v_gene: TRBV28

CDR3aa: CASSGPGLVVDEQFF
CDR3nt: TGTGCCAGCAGTGGCCCGGGACTAGTAGTCGATGAGCAGTTCTTC
j_gene: TRBJ2-1
d_gene: TRBD2
abundance: NA
v_gene: TRBV25-1